This is a list of T cell receptor beta chains from one sample in a study of shared T cell receptors in the human thymus. The protocol was immunoSEQ multiplex PCR, while the TCRdb copy is restricted to in-frame clones and leaves out a portion. Of 55,000 to 75,000 clones in the sample, 90% to 95% were seen once. Sequencing input: thymocytes. The receptors originated from a human donor. The CDR3 runs from the conserved cysteine through the conserved F or W. The order of the fields is V gene, J gene, clone size, D gene, CDR3 protein, CDR3 DNA. A D gene is named only where the DNA matches it firmly. Where a row states a size, it is once, few, many or the class of an expanded clone; other rows omit it.

TRBV7-8	TRBJ1-1	NA	NA	CASIPLVVLNTEAFF	TGTGCCAGCATCCCCCTGGTGGTTCTGAACACTGAAGCTTTCTTT
TRBV4-3	TRBJ2-5	NA	NA	CASSQGTEETQYF	TGCGCCAGCAGCCAAGGGACAGAAGAGACCCAGTACTTC
TRBV10-3	TRBJ1-1	NA	TRBD1	CATKGPNWTGCTEAFF	TGTGCCACTAAGGGGCCCAATTGGACAGGTTGTACTGAAGCTTTCTTT
TRBV9	TRBJ2-3	NA	TRBD1	CASSVTTGYTDTQYF	TGTGCCAGCAGCGTAACGACAGGGTACACAGATACGCAGTATTTT
TRBV4-1	TRBJ1-6	few	NA	CASSQAALGSPLHF	TGCGCCAGCAGCCAAGCCGCATTAGGGTCACCCCTCCACTTT
TRBV19	TRBJ1-1	NA	NA	CASSGRGGTEAFF	TGTGCCAGTAGTGGCCGCGGGGGGACTGAAGCTTTCTTT
TRBV6-1	TRBJ2-7	once	TRBD2	CASSENSGGAPYEQYF	TGTGCCAGCAGTGAAAACAGCGGGGGGGCCCCCTACGAGCAGTACTTC
TRBV19	TRBJ2-7	NA	TRBD2	CASSRPGLAAYEQYF	TGTGCCAGTAGTAGGCCGGGACTAGCGGCATACGAGCAGTACTTC
TRBV4-3	TRBJ2-5	once	NA	CASSQEKTQKETQYF	TGCGCCAGCAGCCAAGAAAAGACCCAGAAAGAGACCCAGTACTTC
TRBV6-5	TRBJ2-3	NA	NA	CASSHSTDTQYF	TGTGCCAGCAGTCACAGCACAGATACGCAGTATTTT
TRBV6-5	TRBJ2-5	NA	TRBD2	CASRGGGVQETQYF	TGTGCCAGCAGGGGTGGGGGGGTTCAAGAGACCCAGTACTTC
TRBV4-2	TRBJ2-5	NA	NA	CASSQAPARSETQYF	TGTGCCAGCAGCCAAGCTCCCGCCCGGTCCGAGACCCAGTACTTC
TRBV5-4	TRBJ2-3	NA	TRBD1	CASSFQGDSTDTQYF	TGTGCCAGCAGCTTTCAGGGGGACAGCACAGATACGCAGTATTTT
TRBV11-3	TRBJ2-1	NA	TRBD2	CASSFRGEARNEQFF	TGTGCCAGCAGCTTTCGGGGGGAGGCCCGCAATGAGCAGTTCTTC
TRBV4-1	TRBJ1-4	NA	NA	CASSQRKGQVGKLFF	TGCGCCAGCAGCCAAAGAAAGGGGCAGGTAGGAAAACTGTTTTTT
TRBV5-5	TRBJ1-2	once	NA	CASRHDNGYTF	TGTGCCAGCAGACACGACAACGGCTACACCTTC
TRBV5-1	TRBJ2-1	NA	TRBD2	CASSLILRGGQIDEQFF	TGCGCCAGCAGCTTGATTTTACGGGGGGGCCAAATAGATGAGCAGTTCTTC
TRBV6-5	TRBJ2-7	NA	NA	CASSYSEGYPNYEQYF	TGTGCCAGCAGTTACTCAGAGGGTTACCCTAACTACGAGCAGTACTTC
TRBV28	TRBJ2-3	NA	NA	CASSCDEDTDTQYF	TGTGCCAGCAGTTGCGATGAGGACACAGATACGCAGTATTTT
TRBV7-9	TRBJ2-3	NA	NA	CASSLEVTDTQYF	TGTGCCAGCAGCTTAGAAGTCACAGATACGCAGTATTTT
TRBV5-4	TRBJ2-7	NA	NA	CASSLGVGALGSYEQYF	TGTGCCAGCAGCTTGGGGGTAGGGGCGCTGGGATCCTACGAGCAGTACTTC
TRBV27	TRBJ2-3	NA	NA	CASQPLRRGPFYTQYF	TGTGCCAGCCAACCCTTACGCAGGGGACCTTTCTATACGCAGTATTTT
TRBV27	TRBJ1-6	NA	TRBD1	CASSFGRGRSPLHF	TGTGCCAGCAGTTTCGGCAGGGGGCGATCACCCCTCCACTTT
TRBV4-3	TRBJ2-1	NA	NA	CASSQVRGSSYNEQFF	TGCGCCAGCAGCCAAGTGAGAGGGAGCTCCTACAATGAGCAGTTCTTC
TRBV11-1	TRBJ1-1	NA	TRBD1	CASSLGGTGPRMNTEAFF	TGTGCCAGCAGCTTGGGGGGGACAGGTCCTAGAATGAACACTGAAGCTTTCTTT
TRBV10-3	TRBJ2-2	NA	TRBD1	CAIRTGGACTGELFF	TGTGCCATCAGGACAGGGGGCGCATGCACCGGGGAGCTGTTTTTT
TRBV11-2	TRBJ1-4	NA	NA	CASSAKWKRVGEKLFF	TGTGCCAGCAGCGCAAAGTGGAAGAGGGTTGGGGAAAAACTGTTTTTT
TRBV19	TRBJ1-6	NA	NA	CASTPKAAHNSPLHF	TGTGCCAGTACCCCCAAGGCTGCCCATAATTCACCCCTCCACTTT
TRBV7-9	TRBJ2-1	NA	TRBD1	CASSLEDRAHDLNEQFF	TGTGCCAGCAGCTTAGAAGACAGGGCCCACGACCTCAATGAGCAGTTCTTC
TRBV18	TRBJ1-1	few	NA	CASSPEARRLNTEAFF	TGTGCCAGCTCACCAGAGGCACGAAGGCTGAACACTGAAGCTTTCTTT
TRBV2	TRBJ2-1	NA	NA	CASSLEPREPKTYNEQFF	TGTGCCAGCAGCCTCGAGCCTAGGGAGCCGAAAACCTACAATGAGCAGTTCTTC
TRBV15	TRBJ2-1	NA	NA	CATSRAAGRPYNEQFF	TGTGCCACCAGCAGAGCGGCGGGGCGGCCCTACAATGAGCAGTTCTTC
TRBV7-9	TRBJ1-4	NA	NA	CASRPAPNEKLFF	TGTGCCAGTAGACCGGCCCCCAATGAAAAACTGTTTTTT
TRBV28	TRBJ1-2	NA	TRBD1	CASSLRGQGAMDGYTF	TGTGCCAGCAGTTTGCGGGGACAGGGGGCAATGGATGGCTACACCTTC
TRBV11-2	TRBJ2-4	NA	NA	CASSLLRGKIAKNIQYF	TGTGCCAGCAGCTTACTTCGGGGCAAAATAGCCAAAAACATTCAGTACTTC
TRBV27	TRBJ2-5	NA	NA	CASSLGETQYF	TGTGCCAGCAGTTTAGGAGAGACCCAGTACTTC
TRBV4-2	TRBJ2-4	once	NA	CASSQDPPGVNIQYF	TGTGCCAGCAGCCAAGATCCTCCAGGGGTAAACATTCAGTACTTC
TRBV5-3	TRBJ2-1	NA	NA	CARSLAGGGNYNEQFF	TGTGCCAGAAGCTTGGCCGGAGGGGGAAACTACAATGAGCAGTTCTTC
TRBV13	TRBJ1-1	NA	TRBD1	CASSSGGGQGGETEAFF	TGTGCCAGCAGCTCCGGGGGGGGACAGGGCGGAGAGACTGAAGCTTTCTTT
TRBV7-2	TRBJ2-1	NA	NA	CASSLEPIPRPPLVAEQFF	TGTGCCAGCAGCTTAGAACCGATCCCCCGGCCCCCCTTGGTAGCGGAGCAGTTCTTC
TRBV10-2	TRBJ1-2	NA	NA	CASSESCRAYGYTF	TGCGCCAGCAGTGAGTCGTGTAGGGCGTATGGCTACACCTTC
TRBV7-2	TRBJ2-5	NA	NA	CASSLTYHGSAETQYF	TGTGCCAGCAGCCTCACTTACCACGGGTCAGCGGAGACCCAGTACTTC
TRBV4-2	TRBJ2-7	once	NA	CASSQDRAGAAYEQYF	TGTGCCAGCAGCCAAGATAGGGCAGGGGCTGCCTACGAGCAGTACTTC
TRBV19	TRBJ1-6	NA	TRBD1	CASIDESGGIYNSPLHF	TGTGCCAGTATCGACGAATCAGGGGGCATCTATAATTCACCCCTCCACTTT
TRBV4-2	TRBJ2-1	NA	NA	CASSQGGYNEQFF	TGTGCCAGCAGCCAAGGGGGCTACAATGAGCAGTTCTTC
TRBV6-5	TRBJ1-2	NA	NA	CASKFRPTGDYGYTF	TGTGCCAGCAAGTTCCGACCGACAGGCGACTATGGCTACACCTTC
TRBV7-2	TRBJ2-7	NA	NA	CASSPTYATSSYEQYF	TGTGCCAGCAGCCCGACCTACGCCACTTCCTCCTACGAGCAGTACTTC
TRBV9	TRBJ2-2	NA	TRBD1	CASSTHRDRVWELFF	TGTGCCAGCAGCACCCACCGGGACAGGGTATGGGAGCTGTTTTTT
TRBV5-1	TRBJ1-1	NA	NA	CASSVGQRGVNTEAFF	TGCGCCAGCAGCGTCGGACAGCGAGGAGTGAACACTGAAGCTTTCTTT
TRBV2	TRBJ2-7	NA	NA	CASSEAGRRAYEQYF	TGTGCCAGCAGTGAAGCGGGAAGGCGAGCCTACGAGCAGTACTTC
TRBV4-3	TRBJ2-3	NA	TRBD2	CASSQGLAGTDTQYF	TGCGCCAGCAGCCAAGGACTAGCGGGTACAGATACGCAGTATTTT
TRBV6-5	TRBJ2-7	NA	TRBD2	CASSYSLTSWAYEQYF	TGTGCCAGCAGTTACTCCCTGACTAGCTGGGCCTACGAGCAGTACTTC
TRBV6-6	TRBJ2-1	NA	NA	CASSYPPTDVDEQFF	TGTGCCAGCAGTTACCCACCCACAGATGTCGATGAGCAGTTCTTC